This T cell receptor (beta chain) was profiled in a study of T cells in Graves' hyperthyroidism and ophthalmopathy. This clonotype has a count of ten or more. It was RNA transcripts that yielded the amplified TCR beta CDR3 regions. During a first-round RT-PCR of the TCR CDR3, the HTBI primer set was used. One entry per CDR3 protein results from TCRdb running MiXCR on the multiplex PCR reads. The sample has about 350,000 distinct CDR3 sequences; 14% are singletons. This CDR3 comprises 15 residues. After removal of 6 bases from V and 9 bases from J, the junction contained 12 bases not matched to a gene. Germline lookup yields CDR1 DFQATT and CDR2 SNEGSKA (reference sequence).

Source material: blood. This TCR was recovered from a woman in her 30s with Graves' hyperthyroidism. The chain has TRBV20-1 and TRBJ2-1; the match to TRBD2 covers 12 bases. The CDR3, as DNA: TGCAGTGCGAGCTACCTAGCGGGAGGGCCGGGTGAGCAGTTCTTC. This encodes CSASYLAGGPGEQFF.